This entry is about one T cell receptor (beta chain). Its cognate antigen is unknown. This CDR3 is 15 amino acids long. Germline V CDR1 and CDR2: SGHDT, YYEEEE. V was clipped by 5 bases and J by 2 bases, with 16 bases between them. The data belong to a study of cytomegalovirus exposure and HLA in healthy donors. Both 60 Vbeta primers and 13 Jbeta primers went into the PCR. Assay: immunoSEQ multiplex PCR; the TCRdb copy retains only in-frame clones and omits some. The sample comprises about 130,000 clones, around four fifths of which are singletons, and approximately 1% rests with the top ten. Findings and caveats of the study: A later analysis linked a missense DCLRE1C variant to TCR beta V- and J-gene trimming. Overall, 164 TCR beta chains were annotated as cytomegalovirus-associated. The records held CMV serostatus as the only immune exposure information.

This clonotype originated in a boy younger than 18 in good health and CMV-seronegative. The chain recombines TRBV5-6 with TRBJ2-5, with a weak D call TRBD2 (6 bases). Input material: PBMCs. The CDR3 here is CASSWGLSLQETQYF. As DNA, the CDR3 is TGTGCCAGCAGTTGGGGACTGTCCCTGCAAGAGACCCAGTACTTC.